These 18 T cell receptor beta chains originate from one sample sequenced in a study of cytomegalovirus exposure and HLA in healthy donors. Primers: 60 Vbeta forward and 13 Jbeta reverse. Sequencing was performed with immunoSEQ multiplex PCR; in TCRdb, only in-frame clones are kept and a portion is missing. This sample contains about 160,000 clones. The specimen sequenced was PBMCs. These receptors all stem from a woman in her sixties in good health and CMV-seronegative.

The rearrangement uses TRBV14 and TRBJ1-1, with a tentative D call TRBD1 (6 bases). In germline, CDR1 is SGHDN, CDR2 FVKESK. V lost 2 bases and J 6 bases, leaving 25 bases between the germline ends. The length of the CDR3 is 18 residues. CDR3 nucleotide sequence: TGTGCCAGCAGCCAAATACAGGGAAGGGGGTTGGTGTTCGCTGAAGCTTTCTTT. Protein product: CASSQIQGRGLVFAEAFF.

Comments on this clone: The sample carries other DNA sequences with the same CDR3. This rearrangement joins TRBV19 to TRBJ1-1, with 7 bases matching TRBD1. J gave up 5 bases and V 10 bases, and 25 bases lay outside the gene matches. CDR1 is LNHDA, CDR2 SQIVND, per germline (reference sequence). The CDR3 runs 18 residues. The CDR3 is CATRRRGQVVLIGTEAFF. The CDR3 DNA follows: TGTGCCACCCGGAGGAGGGGGCAAGTCGTATTAATCGGTACTGAAGCTTTCTTT.

This rearrangement joins TRBV5-4 to TRBJ2-5; D possibly corresponds to TRBD1 (6 bases). The V and J ends lost 4 bases and 3 bases respectively, with 10 bases between them. The CDR3 runs to 13 residues. Germline V gives CDR1 SGHNT, CDR2 YYREEE (reference sequence). The CDR3, as DNA: TGTGCCAGCAGCGTAGGACAGAAAGAGACCCAGTACTTC. Translating it yields CASSVGQKETQYF.

The rearrangement joins TRBV7-2 to TRBJ2-3; 10 positions agree with TRBD2. The CDR3 contains 15 residues. Germline values: CDR1 SGHTA, CDR2 FQGNSA. J gave up 4 bases and V 5 bases, and 6 bases lay outside the gene matches. CDR3 in DNA: TGTGCCAGCAGCCTAAGCGGGGGGGGCTCAGATACGCAGTATTTT. It yields the protein CASSLSGGGSDTQYF.

The chain employs TRBV7-8 and TRBJ1-6; TRBD1 might be the D (6 bases). Trimming removed 5 bases from V and 7 bases from J, with 15 bases in between. Germline loops: CDR1 SGHVS, CDR2 FQNEAQ. The CDR3 sequence is 15 residues long. CDR3 DNA: TGTGCCAGCAGCCTGACGGACAGACTAAATTCACCCCTCCACTTT. Translation gives CASSLTDRLNSPLHF.

The chain is built from TRBV6-5 and TRBJ1-2; TRBD1 aligns across 7 bases. The CDR3 covers 14 residues. Germline CDR1 MNHEY, CDR2 SVGAGI. V was clipped by 2 bases and J by 4 bases; unmatched bases: 4. The CDR3 spells CASSYDRVSYGYTF. Written as DNA, the CDR3 is TGTGCCAGCAGTTACGACAGGGTTAGCTATGGCTACACCTTC.

This chain connects TRBV5-1 to TRBJ1-1; TRBD1 might be the D (5 bases). The ends were cut back, 2 bases at V and 0 bases at J, with 14 bases in the middle. Germline V gene sequence: CDR1 SGHRS, CDR2 YFSETQ. The CDR3 totals 16 residues. CDR3 sequence: CASSLERQSMNTEAFF. CDR3 nucleotide sequence: TGCGCCAGCAGCTTAGAAAGACAGTCCATGAACACTGAAGCTTTCTTT.

The chain employs TRBV5-6 and TRBJ1-2; D ambiguous. The germline gives CDR1 SGHDT, CDR2 YYEEEE. Trimming shortened V by 6 bases and J by 8 bases, and 29 bases separated the two germline ends. The CDR3 loop spans 17 amino acids. The CDR3 protein is CASTLDSTGRPMGGYTF. For the CDR3, the DNA is TGTGCCAGCACCTTAGACTCGACCGGGAGGCCGATGGGGGGCTACACCTTC. Supplemented by reference TRBV5-6 and TRBJ1-2, the full variable domain reads DAGVTQSPTHLIKTRGQQVTLRCSPKSGHDTVSWYQQALGQGPQFIFQYYEEEERQRGNFPDRFSGHQFPNYSSELNVNALLLGDSALYLCASTLDSTGRPMGGYTFGSGTRLTVV.

J is TRBJ2-5 and V is TRBV5-1; D may be TRBD1 (6 bases). Germline CDR1 reads SGHRS; CDR2 reads YFSETQ. V was shortened by 2 bases and J by 1 base, with 9 bases between the two germline ends. There are 14 residues in the CDR3. As DNA, the CDR3 is TGCGCCAGCAGCTTTGACAGGCGCCAAGAGACCCAGTACTTC. Residues: CASSFDRRQETQYF.

The chain links TRBV6-1 to TRBJ1-5; possibly TRBD1 for D (6 bases). The CDR3 runs to 14 residues. Germline CDR1 and CDR2: MNHNS and SASEGT. V was trimmed by 8 bases and J by 7 bases, leaving 18 bases between them. The DNA for the CDR3 is TGTGCCAGCGACAGACCAGGGGAGAGGCAGCCCCAGCATTTT. Translating it yields CASDRPGERQPQHF.

CDR3 sequence: CASTVGGGTDTQYF. CDR3 nucleotides: TGTGCCAGTACCGTGGGGGGAGGGACAGATACGCAGTATTTT. The V gene is TRBV19, the J gene TRBJ2-3; 7 bases agree with TRBD2. Germline loops: CDR1 LNHDA, CDR2 SQIVND (reference sequence). The ends lost 7 bases at V and 3 bases at J; junction bases unmatched: 7. There are 14 residues in the CDR3. Full variable domain (missing parts from reference TRBV19 and TRBJ2-3): DGGITQSPKYLFRKEGQNVTLSCEQNLNHDAMYWYRQDPGQGLRLIYYSQIVNDFQKGDIAEGYSVSREKKESFPLTVTSAQKNPTAFYLCASTVGGGTDTQYFGPGTRLTVL.

The V call is TRBV10-1, the J call TRBJ1-2, with D possibly being TRBD1 (6 bases). V lost 2 bases, J lost 7 bases, and 11 bases lay in between. The germline V gene encodes CDR1 WNHNN and CDR2 SYGVQD (reference sequence). This CDR3 comprises 13 residues. This CDR3 is CASSEDRLSGYTF. The CDR3 coding sequence is TGCGCCAGCAGTGAGGACAGGCTGAGTGGCTACACCTTC.

The rearrangement joins TRBV19 to TRBJ1-1; no definite D call. V was shortened by 3 bases and J by 3 bases, with 17 bases between the two germline ends. This CDR3 is built from 16 residues. In germline, CDR1 is LNHDA, CDR2 SQIVND (reference sequence). The CDR3, as DNA: TGTGCCAGTAGTATCGGACTGGGTGGTCTATACACTGAAGCTTTCTTT. Translating gives CASSIGLGGLYTEAFF.

The rearrangement uses TRBV10-3 and TRBJ1-2; 7 bases agree with TRBD1. J lost 6 bases, V lost 6 bases, and 4 bases had no gene match. Germline V gives CDR1 ENHRY, CDR2 SYGVKD. CDR3 length: 12 amino acids. The CDR3 region has the DNA TGTGCCATCAGGGGACAGAAGGATGGCTACACCTTC. Residues: CAIRGQKDGYTF.

With respect to this clone: The same CDR3 can be traced to other DNA sequences in this sample. The rearrangement joins TRBV6-6 to TRBJ1-1; perhaps TRBD1 as D (5 bases). Between the trimmed V and J ends, which lost 4 bases and 0 bases, there was a span of 9 bases. Germline CDR1 and CDR2: MNHNY and SVGAGI (reference sequence). The CDR3 totals 14 residues. The CDR3 nucleotides are TGTGCCAGCAGTTCGGGGGGACTGAACACTGAAGCTTTCTTT. Amino acids: CASSSGGLNTEAFF.

The CDR3 DNA is TGTGCCAGCAGCCCTACCCTCTATGGCTACACCTTC. This translates into CASSPTLYGYTF. This chain connects TRBV11-2 to TRBJ1-2; no reliable D call. Trimming pared 5 bases from V and 4 bases from J, leaving 8 bases between. The CDR3 is made up of 12 amino acids. The germline gives CDR1 SGHAT, CDR2 FQNNGV.

The chain has TRBV7-3 and TRBJ2-2; D is unclear. This CDR3 is 12 amino acids long. The V and J ends lost 3 bases and 6 bases respectively, with 5 bases between them. Germline-derived CDR1 and CDR2 are SGHTA and FQGTGA. DNA for the CDR3: TGTGCCAGCAGCTTTGGGCCCGGGGAGCTGTTTTTT. Translating gives CASSFGPGELFF.

The V and J genes are TRBV10-3 and TRBJ1-5, with no clear D. CDR1 ENHRY and CDR2 SYGVKD come from the germline V gene. The CDR3 runs 16 residues. V was clipped by 8 bases and J by 6 bases, with 23 bases between them. CDR3 sequence (DNA): TGTGCCATCTCCGGGAGTCGGAGTACTAGCGGTCAGCCCCAGCATTTT. It encodes CAISGSRSTSGQPQHF.